This T cell receptor beta chain was retrieved from a study of blood T cells in healthy people across ages (dated by TCRdb to about 2015). Concerning the study at large: In model experiments, template switching captured about one uniquely barcoded TCR beta cDNA molecule for every two T cells. Two additional independent replicas of 1 million unique cDNA reads from the same blood draw were analyzed for two donors (one aged 18 to 30 and one aged 80 or older). The donors were split into four age groups: young (average around 15 years), middle-aged (about 40), aged (approximately 60) and long-lived (over 80). To avoid experimental bias, donors of different ages were distributed randomly across sequencing lanes. Using deep sequencing normalized with unique cDNA molecular identifiers, the study measured how TCR beta repertoire diversity changes with age. Study-level results and caveats: Because the CMV infection status of the donors was unknown, age-related changes in expanded clonotypes may potentially have been confounded. Conclusive comparison of naive and antigen-experienced compartments was prevented by the profiling of bulk unsorted PBMCs. Observed TCR beta diversity per million T cells fell roughly linearly with age, and a significant reduction was already apparent by age roughly 40. There was a strong correlation between observed TCR beta diversity and the percentage of naive T cells measured by flow cytometry. Estimates of total diversity based on one million sequenced T cells were regarded as lower bounds and as underestimates. The long-lived group showed more naive CD4+ T cells, fewer expanded clones and increased TCR diversity than the aged group, suggesting age selection.

Including cysteine and phenylalanine, the CDR3 has 13 amino acids. Just CDR3 DNA is preserved here, 39 bases in frame from base 1. Based on the germline V gene, the CDR1 and CDR2 sequences are SGHTA and FQGNSA. V sheds 0 bases and J sheds 1 base, leaving 4 bases between their ends. Only a few counts were recorded for this clonotype. There is no known antigen for this receptor. No quality values exist for individual bases; no much larger clone is one base distant. Donors were around 37 systemically healthy Caucasian individuals from Russia aged roughly 6 to 95 years. Each donor gave 9.5 to 10 milliliters of peripheral blood, drawn into EDTA-treated Vacutainer tubes. Ficoll-Paque density-gradient centrifugation was used to isolate PBMCs, with at least 6.5 million per sample. Total RNA, at least 5 micrograms per sample, was extracted from PBMCs with Trizol reagent. For every donor, an aliquot of PBMCs went through flow cytometry to measure the percentages of naive CD45RAhigh/CD27high T cells.

The receptor library was made with 5' RACE. For sequencing, an Illumina HiSeq 2500 was employed. The second PCR ran for about 7 to 11 cycles and used a J-beta primer mix along with a sample-barcoded 5' primer. A unique molecular identifier was introduced onto each TCR beta cDNA molecule by a template-switch 5' adaptor carrying 12 random nucleotides. Each sample yielded at least 2.5 million CDR3-containing paired-end reads. First-strand cDNA was synthesized from all RNA with the Mint cDNA synthesis kit, primed by a TRBC-specific oligonucleotide. All cDNA was treated with uracil-DNA glycosylase and then went through a first 18-cycle PCR with the universal primers M1SS and BC2_uni_R. The paper's data handling went like this. Normalization of each sample was performed by random selection of 1 million high-quality reads, each carrying a distinct molecular identifier. Instead of being binned into consensus sequences, reads with shared molecular identifiers were discarded. MiTCR, set to a Q25 quality threshold and the strictest error-elimination algorithm, was used for CDR3 identification, clonotype clustering and error correction. A nonparametric unseen species model with Euler transformation was used to estimate lower-bound total TCR beta diversity. TCRdb ran its own pipeline on the public reads, namely fastp trimming at Q25 and MiXCR clone calling, and kept in-frame beta chains. CDR3 protein duplicates are merged, each entry listing the most common genes and DNA. These V and J calls are TCRdb output, not the study's own analysis. Counted in this sample were hundreds of thousands of distinct CDR3 sequences; roughly 50% of them appeared once. Of the sample, about two fifths is held by the ten largest clones.

Recombination joined TRBV7-2 with TRBJ2-7, with an unclear D gene assignment. Sample: blood. This TCR came from a man aged 55 to 69 in good health. The DNA is as follows: TGTGCCAGCAGCTTAGCTAGGTCCTACGAGCAGTACTTC. This codes for CASSLARSYEQYF.